The present T cell receptor (beta chain) was sequenced within a study of T-cell memory formation after mild COVID-19. Study at large: TCR clusters were mostly confined to one donor each. Study-level points and caveats: CD4/CD8 balance characterized clones contracting day 15 to 85, and CD4+ skew characterized later expanders. Contracting CD4+ clones sat mainly in CM and EM; CD8+ in EMRA.

With regard to this clonotype: Its antigen is unidentified.

The CDR3 is made up of 13 amino acids. Trimming took 3 bases from V and 7 from J, leaving 10 bases between them. TCRdb independently ran MiXCR on the 5' RACE reads; one entry per CDR3 protein. The sample yields 350,000 to 450,000 distinct CDR3 sequences, 20% to 25% seen once. The TCR sequence derives from an adult woman who had mild COVID-19 (a few samples of this study predate the infection). Cell type and time point are not known. The chain carries TRBV12-3 or TRBV12-4 and TRBJ1-5, with D unresolved. What was sequenced was PBMCs or a T cell subset sorted from them (not recorded which). This CDR3 is CASSFSGEQPQHF. The CDR3 DNA is TGTGCCAGCAGTTTTTCCGGGGAACAGCCCCAGCATTTT.